This T cell receptor beta chain was retrieved from a study of OX40 agonist ivuxolimab in advanced cancers. Broadly, across the study: Ivuxolimab was a fully human IgG2 agonistic monoclonal antibody targeting the costimulatory receptor OX40 (CD134). Intravenous ivuxolimab was administered to patients every 2 weeks at six dose levels: 0.01, 0.1, 0.3, 1.5, 3 and 10 mg/kg. Among the roughly 52 dose-escalation patients, some 20 had hepatocellular carcinoma, roughly 15 melanoma, 9 renal cell carcinoma and 9 head and neck cancer. In the dose-escalation cohort, 65% to 85% of patients were male, and the mean age was 60 years with a range of roughly 20 to 80. Prior anti-PD-1, anti-PD-L1 or anti-CTLA-4 therapy was permitted, and 40% to 50% of dose-escalation patients had received checkpoint inhibitors. Partial responses were achieved by three dose-escalation patients, of whom one had hepatocellular carcinoma and two had cutaneous melanoma. Peripheral TCRbeta sequencing was intended to test whether TCR sequence diversity was altered and clonal T-cell expansion was caused by ivuxolimab. The paper describes the monotherapy dose-escalation part (N of about 57 patients) of the phase I trial of ivuxolimab. Study-wide findings and limitations: The antigen specificity of the clonally expanded peripheral T cells was not determined. Low levels of normalized T-cell clonal expansion were also shown by some nonresponding patients. After ivuxolimab, more expanded clones were found on average in CD8+ T cells than in CD4+ T cells. At doses of 0.1 to 3.0 mg/kg, clonal expansion of both CD4+ and CD8+ blood T cells was observed from baseline to week 6. In the 0.1-3.0 mg/kg groups, partial responders had among the lowest normalized peripheral clonal expansion, particularly in CD8+ T cells.

The trial excluded patients who had a history of autoimmune disease or were on systemic immunosuppression. Peripheral blood for TCR sequencing was collected from all dose cohorts at baseline, on cycle 4 day 1, and on cycle 7 day 1. The samples were drawn from a first-in-human, open-label, multicenter phase I dose-escalation trial of ivuxolimab. The trial enrolled adults with locally advanced or metastatic head and neck squamous cell, hepatocellular, melanoma or renal cell carcinoma. CD4+ and CD8+ T cells were sorted separately from peripheral blood before TCR sequencing. Details on this clone: The specificity of this receptor is unknown. The record has no base qualities; no much larger clone is one base away.

V is clipped by 3 bases and J by 1 base, and the sequence between their germline boundaries is 11 bases long. The germline V gene gives CDR1 as SGHDT and CDR2 as YYEEEE. The CDR3 runs 15 amino acids, cysteine and phenylalanine included. The kept DNA is CDR3 alone, 45 bases in frame from the first base. Genomic DNA was extracted from sorted cells for sequencing of the TCRbeta CDR3 region. The immunoSEQ Assay was used for sequencing of TCRbeta CDR3 regions. TCRdb took this table from immuneACCESS and kept in-frame rearrangements with V and J called. Such tables lack part of the clones; where checked against another copy, unresolved V genes explain under half of the gap, and the rest is unexplained. This sample holds 60,000 to 85,000 clones; around 87% were observed only once. Of the sample, about 0.9% falls within the top ten clones.

The sequence derives from an adult with an advanced solid tumor such as melanoma, head and neck, liver or kidney cancer. This specimen was CD4+ or CD8+ T cells sorted from blood, taken in a trial of the OX40 agonist ivuxolimab. The rearrangement combines TRBV5-6 with TRBJ1-5; no D gene is confidently identified. DNA sequence: TGTGCCAGCAGCTCTCGGGGAGGGAGCAATCAGCCCCAGCATTTT. It specifies CASSSRGGSNQPQHF.